This paragraph reports one TCR beta chain. Original processing notes: Amplification from reference gene primers served as the basis for estimated nucleated cell counts. Only in-frame clones appear in the TCRdb table, and some are missing; sequencing was by immunoSEQ multiplex PCR. The DNA gave D and trimming, while V, J and clone size come from that table. The repertoire holds under 150,000 clones, with less than 85% as singletons. These data come from a study of blood T cell repertoires in COVID-19. Study details: COVID-19 samples, acute and convalescent, were from the United States, Italy and Spain. In each case, the material was cDNA or gDNA derived from T cells, B-cell-depleted T cells, or PBMCs.

This CDR3 has 16 residues. Germline values: CDR1 SGHTA, CDR2 FQGTGA. V shed 4 bases, J shed 9 bases, and the junction held 9 bases outside the gene matches. J is TRBJ2-2 and V is TRBV7-3; 12 bases match TRBD2. This clonotype originated in a woman of 80 years or more in a cohort sampled during active or convalescent COVID-19. Material for sequencing was peripheral blood. The CDR3 DNA sequence: TGTGCCAGCAGCTCCCCGGCTAGCGGGGGGGCACGGGAGCTGTTTTTT. It encodes CASSSPASGGARELFF.